This is a list of T cell receptor beta chains from one sample in a study of blood T cell repertoires in COVID-19. The protocol was immunoSEQ multiplex PCR, while the TCRdb copy is restricted to in-frame clones and leaves out a portion. The sample includes some 100,000 clones, more than 75% of them seen just once. The sequenced sample consisted of peripheral blood. All receptors derive from an elderly woman with active COVID-19. Each CDR3 is given without its conserved first and last residue. D genes are given only for firm matches.

len	v_gene	d_gene	j_gene	CDR3aa
12	TRBV9	-	TRBJ2-7	ASSVGSSAYEQY
11	TRBV10-3	TRBD1	TRBJ1-2	AIPFDRGYGYT
15	TRBV25-1	TRBD1	TRBJ2-1	ASSEYQGQGGRNEQF
12	TRBV7-2	TRBD2	TRBJ2-7	ASSFGRGAYEQY
15	TRBV7-8	-	TRBJ2-3	ASSRRVSGTSTDTQY
14	TRBV27	TRBD1	TRBJ2-4	ASRSLFRDRKNIQY
12	TRBV5-5	-	TRBJ1-5	ASSLERANQPQH
12	TRBV27	-	TRBJ2-3	ASSSRQITDTQY
11	TRBV25-1	TRBD1	TRBJ2-7	ASSAGTAYEQY
11	TRBV6-5	-	TRBJ2-5	ATYWAAGETQY
13	TRBV5-6	TRBD1	TRBJ1-2	ASSLLGQGNYGYT
14	TRBV6-1	TRBD1	TRBJ2-7	ASSALSGQIAYEQY
14	TRBV6-4	TRBD1	TRBJ2-1	ASSPTDRVSYNEQF
14	TRBV18	-	TRBJ2-7	ASSRLGTTQIYEQY
14	TRBV2	TRBD1	TRBJ2-1	ASSPEGASSYNEQF
13	TRBV5-6	TRBD1	TRBJ2-7	ASSSLGTGNYEQY
16	TRBV10-1	TRBD2	TRBJ2-3	ASRVASGRLDWTDTQY
16	TRBV19	-	TRBJ2-1	ASSGAVEPLSSYNEQF
14	TRBV28	-	TRBJ1-5	ASSSGTLDSNQPQH
12	TRBV5-8	-	TRBJ2-3	ASSLHYNTDTQY
13	TRBV7-2	-	TRBJ1-1	ASSPPGHRNTEAF
13	TRBV3-1/TRBV3-2	-	TRBJ2-7	ASSPWRCLVYEQY
14	TRBV19	TRBD1	TRBJ2-7	ASSSWTGGASLEQY
12	TRBV4-3	-	TRBJ2-2	ASSSTSMTGELF
14	TRBV3-1/TRBV3-2	-	TRBJ1-4	ASSQDPEVGDEKLF
12	TRBV5-5	TRBD1	TRBJ2-7	ASSVTGDGYEQY
15	TRBV6-1	TRBD1	TRBJ1-6	ASSGRQGPNYNSPLH
11	TRBV3-1/TRBV3-2	-	TRBJ1-5	ASSQGRGQPQH
11	TRBV3-1/TRBV3-2	-	TRBJ1-5	ASSHLGNQPQH
13	TRBV20-1	TRBD2	TRBJ2-3	SASLTSVRQDTQY
11	TRBV12-3/TRBV12-4	-	TRBJ2-1	ASSLLKASEQF
16	TRBV9	TRBD2	TRBJ2-1	ASSARGLAGTSYNEQF
14	TRBV19	TRBD2	TRBJ2-1	ASSMGGRVSYNEQF
13	TRBV19	-	TRBJ2-3	ASSIIASSTDTQY
14	TRBV18	-	TRBJ1-5	ASSPPSGLSNQPQH
13	TRBV4-1	TRBD2	TRBJ2-1	ASSLASGMYNEQF
14	TRBV13	TRBD2	TRBJ2-3	ASSTRLAGRTDTQY
13	TRBV27	-	TRBJ2-5	ASSLMASVRKTQY
11	TRBV2	-	TRBJ2-2	ASSERETGELF
9	TRBV7-9	-	TRBJ2-5	ASHGGETQY
12	TRBV15	-	TRBJ1-1	ATSTRVGDTEAF
12	TRBV7-2	TRBD2	TRBJ2-1	ASSLGLAVDQWF
12	TRBV4-2	TRBD2	TRBJ2-7	ASSQETSVREQY